The 10 T cell receptor beta chains listed next were all sequenced from one sample in a study of T cell clones after liver transplantation. Profiled with immunoSEQ multiplex PCR; TCRdb holds only in-frame clones, not every one. The sample shows about 75,000 clones, around 84% of them seen only once. The source material was CD4+ T cells from blood, sampled less than 50 months after liver transplant. Receptors were obtained from a human patient who received a liver transplant. Some of the T cells may derive from the graft donor.

The chain couples TRBV6-1 to TRBJ2-7, with 9 bases that match TRBD1. This CDR3 region has 14 residues. Germline values: CDR1 MNHNS, CDR2 SASEGT. The V and J ends lost 5 bases and 3 bases, in that order; junction bases with no gene match: 5. DNA for the CDR3: TGTGCCAGCAGTACCGGGACAGGGATCTACGAGCAGTACTTC. Translated, it gives CASSTGTGIYEQYF.

The rearrangement uses TRBV4-2 and TRBJ1-3; no reliable D call. The CDR3 consists of 15 residues. The V end lost 3 bases, the J end lost 0 bases, and 9 bases lay between the germline ends. Germline CDR1 LGHNA, CDR2 YNFKEQ. As DNA, the CDR3 is TGTGCCAGCAGCCAGGGATCCAGCTCTGGAAACACCATATATTTT. It is translated as CASSQGSSSGNTIYF.

This clone is labeled medium-sized. The chain joins TRBV7-3 to TRBJ1-1; no firm D call. The CDR3 extends over 13 amino acids. Germline lookup yields CDR1 SGHTA and CDR2 FQGTGA. The germline V and J ends were trimmed by 2 bases and 7 bases, with 11 bases remaining between them. The CDR3 DNA reads as TGTGCCAGCAGCTTAGTGGGCAGAGATGAAGCTTTCTTT. Translated: CASSLVGRDEAFF.

The rearrangement uses TRBV16 and TRBJ2-2; D is possibly TRBD2 (5 bases). Germline assignment: CDR1 KGHSY and CDR2 FQNENV. This CDR3 is 14 amino acids long. V was pared by 2 bases and J by 7 bases, with 11 bases between. CDR3 amino acids: CASSQRGISGELFF. In DNA form, the CDR3 reads TGTGCCAGCAGCCAAAGAGGGATCAGCGGGGAGCTGTTTTTT.

V usage is TRBV6-5 and J usage is TRBJ2-7; D might be TRBD2 (6 bases). Per germline, CDR1 MNHEY and CDR2 SVGAGI. The CDR3 runs to 15 residues. V lost 6 bases and J lost 4, with 19 bases in between. CDR3 sequence reads: CASRPVRLGTYEQYF. CDR3 nucleotides: TGTGCCAGCAGACCAGTCCGACTAGGGACTTACGAGCAGTACTTC.

This clone was detected a few times. V gene TRBV5-1 combines with J gene TRBJ2-7; 7 bases map to TRBD1. The CDR3 extends over 15 amino acids. Germline CDR1 SGHRS, CDR2 YFSETQ. The junction had 7 bases not matched to a gene; V was cut back by 4 bases and J by 0 bases. CDR3 bases: TGCGCCAGCAGCAGGACAGGTGTCCTCTCCTACGAGCAGTACTTC. Translating gives CASSRTGVLSYEQYF.

DNA of the CDR3: TGTGCCAGCAGCCGAACCCGCTCTGGAAACACCATATATTTT. Its translation: CASSRTRSGNTIYF. This chain uses TRBV11-2 with TRBJ1-3; D remains unclear. The CDR3 has 14 residues. V shed 5 bases and J shed 0 bases, with 8 bases lying between them. Germline V CDR1 and CDR2: SGHAT, FQNNGV. Based on the CDR3 plus reference TRBV11-2 and TRBJ1-3, the full variable domain is EAGVAQSPRYKIIEKRQSVAFWCNPISGHATLYWYQQILGQGPKLLIQFQNNGVVDDSQLPKDRFSAERLKGVDSTLKIQPAKLEDSAVYLCASSRTRSGNTIYFGEGSWLTVV.

The V call is TRBV6-1, the J call TRBJ2-7, with unresolved D. CDR3 length: 11 amino acids. V was cut by 6 bases and J by 5 bases, with 8 bases left in between. The V gene's germline CDR1 is MNHNS and CDR2 SASEGT. As DNA, the CDR3 is TGTGCCAGCAGCGCACGGAACGAGCAGTACTTC. Translating it yields CASSARNEQYF.

V and J are TRBV4-1 and TRBJ2-3; 12 nucleotides align to TRBD2. Germline CDR1 MGHRA, CDR2 YSYEKL. Losses at the gene ends were 0 bases for V and 9 bases for J; bases not matched to a gene: 10. CDR3 length: 17 amino acids. CDR3 loop: CASSQDSLAGGSVTQYF. Here the CDR3 DNA reads TGCGCCAGCAGCCAAGACTCACTAGCGGGGGGTTCCGTCACGCAGTATTTT.

This chain links TRBV5-1 with TRBJ2-1; TRBD2 matches at 7 bases. CDR1 SGHRS and CDR2 YFSETQ come from the germline V gene. The junction had 5 bases not matched to a gene; V was cut back by 0 bases and J by 5 bases. This CDR3 spans 15 amino acids. The CDR3 here is CASSLVPSGHNEQFF. CDR3 DNA sequence: TGCGCCAGCAGCTTGGTACCTAGCGGCCACAATGAGCAGTTCTTC.